This TCR beta chain was observed in a study of naive and memory T cell subsets. Overall study findings and caveats: Especially in CD8 cells, naive repertoires contained a few larger clonotypes, possibly CD45RA-re-expressing memory cells.

For this clonotype: The antigen remains undetermined.

This CDR3 comprises 20 residues. Germline-derived CDR1 and CDR2 are SGHVS and FNYEAQ. Losses at the gene ends were 5 bases for V and 5 bases for J; bases not matched to a gene: 24. CD8 T cells were positively selected from what remained after CD4 positive selection. Four subsets defined by CD45RA and CD27 were sorted after CD3, CD4, CD8 and live/dead staining. Two oligonucleotides, mixed equimolar, formed the beta constant-region primer covering TRBC1 and TRBC2. Four rounds of PCR amplified the ligated cDNA using nested alpha and beta constant-region primers plus SP2. An oligonucleotide with the SP2 primer and a 12-nucleotide UMI was ligated to the cDNA 3' end. MiXCR was run by TCRdb on the UMI-ligation and nested PCR reads, yielding one entry per CDR3 protein. The sample shows more than 95,000 distinct CDR3 sequences, roughly 14% of them seen only once.

This chain uses TRBV7-6 with TRBJ2-3, with 8 bases lining up with TRBD2. The sample was naive CD8+ T cells from blood. The receptor's source is a human donor in good health. CDR3 nucleotide sequence: TGTGCCAGCAGCCACATTTTCGGGGGTGGAAGCGGGAGAAGGGAAGATACGCAGTATTTT. Protein: CASSHIFGGGSGRREDTQYF.